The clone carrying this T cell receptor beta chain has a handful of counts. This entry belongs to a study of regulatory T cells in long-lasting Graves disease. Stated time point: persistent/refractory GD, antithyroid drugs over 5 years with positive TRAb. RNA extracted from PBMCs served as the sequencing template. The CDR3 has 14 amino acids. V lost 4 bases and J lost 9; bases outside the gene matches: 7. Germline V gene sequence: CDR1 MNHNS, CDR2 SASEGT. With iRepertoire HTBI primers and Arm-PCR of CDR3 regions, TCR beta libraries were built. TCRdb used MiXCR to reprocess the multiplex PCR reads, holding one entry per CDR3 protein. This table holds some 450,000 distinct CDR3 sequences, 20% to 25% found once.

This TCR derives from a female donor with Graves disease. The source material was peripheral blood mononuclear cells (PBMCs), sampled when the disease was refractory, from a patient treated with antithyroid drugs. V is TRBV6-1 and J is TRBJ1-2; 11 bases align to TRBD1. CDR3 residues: CASSADRGRLSYTF. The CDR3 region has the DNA TGTGCCAGCAGTGCGGACAGGGGGCGGTTGAGCTACACCTTC.